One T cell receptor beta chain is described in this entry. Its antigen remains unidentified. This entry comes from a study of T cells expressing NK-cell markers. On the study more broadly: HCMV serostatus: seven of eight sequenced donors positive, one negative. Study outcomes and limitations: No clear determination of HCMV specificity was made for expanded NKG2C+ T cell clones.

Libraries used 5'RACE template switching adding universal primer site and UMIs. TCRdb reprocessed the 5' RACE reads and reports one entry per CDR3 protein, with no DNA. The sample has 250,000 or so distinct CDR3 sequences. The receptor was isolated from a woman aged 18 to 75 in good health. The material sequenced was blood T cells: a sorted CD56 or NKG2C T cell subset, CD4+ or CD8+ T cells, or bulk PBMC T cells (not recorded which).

This CDR3 is CASGASGIPDTQYF. J is TRBJ2-3 and V is TRBV3-1; TCRdb lists TRBD1, though no DNA is available to test this call. CDR3 size: 14 residues. From germline, CDR1 is LGHDT and CDR2 YNNKEL (reference sequence).